These 25 T cell receptor beta chains were sequenced from one sample in a study of T cell changes during pregnancy in multiple sclerosis (dated by TCRdb to the late 2010s). Receptor libraries were prepared by the immunoSEQ multiplex PCR assay. TCRdb carries this immuneACCESS record with in-frame sequences only. Its versions omit some clonotypes, under half of them owing to an unresolved V gene in the studies checked, with the rest unexplained. For this sample the table gives nearly 80,000 clones, of which about 92% were detected only once. 0.21% of the sample is taken by the ten largest. Material: CD4+ T cells from peripheral blood mononuclear cells, obtained before pregnancy. These TCRs come from a female donor with multiple sclerosis, enrolled in a pregnancy study.

The chain employs TRBV7-2 and TRBJ2-5; the match to TRBD2 covers 8 bases. Trimming removed 8 bases from V and 7 bases from J; junction bases left unmatched: 3. The CDR3 runs 11 residues. Germline assignment: CDR1 SGHTA and CDR2 FQGNSA. CDR3 in DNA: TGTGCCAGCCGGGGGGGGTGGACCCAGTACTTC. Residues: CASRGGWTQYF. Using reference TRBV7-2 and TRBJ2-5 for the parts outside the CDR3, the full variable domain is GAGVSQSPSNKVTEKGKDVELRCDPISGHTALYWYRQSLGQGLEFLIYFQGNSAPDKSGLPSDRFSAERTGGSVSTLTIQRTQQEDSAVYLCASRGGWTQYFGPGTRLLVL.

The V and J genes are TRBV12-5 and TRBJ1-3, with D tentatively TRBD1 (5 bases). CDR3 length equals 15 residues. Trimming took 6 bases from V and 3 from J, leaving 15 bases between them. Germline V lookup: CDR1 LGHNT, CDR2 FRNRAP. The CDR3 reads CASGSQGPSGNTIYF. The DNA for the CDR3 is TGTGCTAGTGGGTCGCAGGGTCCCAGTGGAAACACCATATATTTT. The variable domain in full, with the rest retrieved from reference TRBV12-5 and TRBJ1-3, is DARVTQTPRHKVTEMGQEVTMRCQPILGHNTVFWYRQTMMQGLELLAYFRNRAPLDDSGMPKDRFSAEMPDATLATLKIQPSEPRDSAVYFCASGSQGPSGNTIYFGEGSWLTVV.

The chain is built from TRBV19 and TRBJ2-2; tentatively, D is TRBD2 (5 bases). V shed 5 bases and J shed 2 bases, with 18 bases lying between them. The germline gives CDR1 LNHDA, CDR2 SQIVND (reference sequence). The CDR3 is 17 amino acids. CDR3 sequence (DNA): TGTGCCAGTAGTCCTCAACGAGGGCGGAGAAACACCGGGGAGCTGTTTTTT. This sequence encodes CASSPQRGRRNTGELFF.

This clone has only one observation. This chain uses TRBV6-5 with TRBJ1-2; 8 bases agree with TRBD1. The length of the CDR3 is 14 residues. V gave up 6 bases and J gave up 3 bases; unmatched junction bases: 6. Germline V gives CDR1 MNHEY, CDR2 SVGAGI. This CDR3 is CASRETGEDYGYTF. CDR3 nucleotide sequence: TGTGCCAGCAGAGAGACAGGGGAGGACTATGGCTACACCTTC.

The chain couples TRBV4-1 to TRBJ2-5; TRBD1 aligns across 7 bases. This CDR3 is built from 14 residues. V trimming: 5 bases; J trimming: 5 bases; junction bases outside the gene matches: 8. The V gene's germline CDR1 is MGHRA and CDR2 YSYEKL. The DNA of the CDR3 is TGCGCCAGCAGCGACATTACAGGGGCCGAGACCCAGTACTTC. Amino acids: CASSDITGAETQYF.

This sequence joins TRBV5-1 and TRBJ2-5, with 7 bases lining up with TRBD1. This CDR3 contains 16 residues. CDR1 SGHRS and CDR2 YFSETQ come from the germline V gene. Trimming took 2 bases from V and 3 from J; bases not matched to a gene: 10. The CDR3 DNA reads TGCGCCAGCAGCTTCCTAGGGACAGACAGAGAAGAGACCCAGTACTTC. It codes for CASSFLGTDREETQYF.

The chain couples TRBV19 to TRBJ2-5, with D maybe TRBD2 (6 bases). Germline CDR1 LNHDA, CDR2 SQIVND (reference sequence). Trimming removed 3 bases at V and 1 base at J, with 12 bases between. This CDR3 contains 15 residues. Here the CDR3 DNA reads TGTGCCAGTAGTATTTCTCCGGGACTCCAAGAGACCCAGTACTTC. It is translated as CASSISPGLQETQYF. The full variable domain, rest sourced from reference TRBV19 and TRBJ2-5, is DGGITQSPKYLFRKEGQNVTLSCEQNLNHDAMYWYRQDPGQGLRLIYYSQIVNDFQKGDIAEGYSVSREKKESFPLTVTSAQKNPTAFYLCASSISPGLQETQYFGPGTRLLVL.

The chain employs TRBV23-1 and TRBJ1-3; D is perhaps TRBD1 (5 bases). TRBV23-1 is recorded as an ORF, its role being uncertain. CDR3 size: 14 residues. V dropped 7 bases and J dropped 4 bases, with 14 bases sitting between them. CDR3 residues: CASIAQDDGNTIYF. The CDR3 DNA follows: TGCGCCAGCATAGCACAGGACGACGGAAACACCATATATTTT.

This chain joins TRBV18 and TRBJ2-1, with 11 nucleotides matching TRBD2. The junction had 6 bases not matched to a gene; V was cut back by 4 bases and J by 7 bases. Germline V gene sequence: CDR1 KGHSH, CDR2 LQKENI. The CDR3 spans 15 residues. DNA of the CDR3: TGTGCCAGCTCACTGGACGGGACTAGCGGAAATGAGCAGTTCTTC. Translation gives CASSLDGTSGNEQFF. Based on the CDR3 plus reference TRBV18 and TRBJ2-1, the full variable domain is NAGVMQNPRHLVRRRGQEARLRCSPMKGHSHVYWYRQLPEEGLKFMVYLQKENIIDESGMPKERFSAEFPKEGPSILRIQQVVRGDSAAYFCASSLDGTSGNEQFFGPGTRLTVL.

J is TRBJ2-3 and V is TRBV14; no reliable D call. This CDR3 is 11 amino acids long. Trimming stripped 4 bases from V and 4 bases from J, with 3 bases between. Germline values: CDR1 SGHDN, CDR2 FVKESK. The DNA for the CDR3 is TGTGCCAGCAGCCGAGCAGATACGCAGTATTTT. It specifies CASSRADTQYF. The variable domain in full, completed from reference TRBV14 and TRBJ2-3, reads EAGVTQFPSHSVIEKGQTVTLRCDPISGHDNLYWYRRVMGKEIKFLLHFVKESKQDESGMPNNRFLAERTGGTYSTLKVQPAELEDSGVYFCASSRADTQYFGPGTRLTVL.

This chain joins TRBV11-1 and TRBJ2-7; D call uncertain. Trimming cost V 8 bases and J 0 bases, with 5 bases left between them. The CDR3 is 11 residues long. CDR1 and CDR2 (germline): SGHAT, FQDESV (reference sequence). The CDR3 DNA sequence: TGTGCCAGCTCATCCTCCTACGAGCAGTACTTC. Encoded protein: CASSSSYEQYF.

The J gene is TRBJ2-1, the V gene TRBV6-1; D not certain. Per germline, CDR1 MNHNS and CDR2 SASEGT. Trimming took off 0 bases at V and 9 bases at J, with 6 bases between the two ends. This CDR3 region has 12 residues. CDR3 region: CASSEAWSEQFF. CDR3 DNA sequence: TGTGCCAGCAGTGAAGCGTGGAGTGAGCAGTTCTTC.

The CDR3 loop reads CASTSGLLLNEQFF. CDR3 nucleotide sequence: TGCGCCAGCACCTCGGGACTTCTCCTCAATGAGCAGTTCTTC. The chain joins TRBV5-1 to TRBJ2-1, with D maybe TRBD2 (6 bases). Germline V lookup: CDR1 SGHRS, CDR2 YFSETQ. The CDR3 contains 14 residues. Deletions cut 6 bases from V and 6 bases from J, with 16 bases between. The full variable domain, completed using reference TRBV5-1 and TRBJ2-1, is KAGVTQTPRYLIKTRGQQVTLSCSPISGHRSVSWYQQTPGQGLQFLFEYFSETQRNKGNFPGRFSGRQFSNSRSEMNVSTLELGDSALYLCASTSGLLLNEQFFGPGTRLTVL.

The chain recombines TRBV4-2 with TRBJ1-4; no clear D. V was pared by 2 bases and J by 7 bases, with 11 bases between. Germline loops: CDR1 LGHNA, CDR2 YNFKEQ. The length of the CDR3 is 14 residues. CDR3 DNA: TGTGCCAGCAGCCAACCCGAGGTAACTGAAAAACTGTTTTTT. Protein sequence: CASSQPEVTEKLFF.

The rearrangement uses TRBV7-2 and TRBJ1-5; 8 bases match TRBD1. The V segment lost 1 base and the J segment 11 bases; nucleotides outside the gene matches: 10. Germline V CDR1 and CDR2: SGHTA, FQGNSA. The CDR3 runs to 15 residues. The CDR3 DNA sequence: TGTGCCAGCAGCTTAGTGGCAGGGGGCCCGAGAGCCCAGCATTTT. The encoded protein is CASSLVAGGPRAQHF. The whole variable domain, filled in from reference TRBV7-2 and TRBJ1-5, reads GAGVSQSPSNKVTEKGKDVELRCDPISGHTALYWYRQSLGQGLEFLIYFQGNSAPDKSGLPSDRFSAERTGGSVSTLTIQRTQQEDSAVYLCASSLVAGGPRAQHFGDGTRLSIL.

This rearrangement joins TRBV5-4 to TRBJ2-2; 7 positions match TRBD2. Looked up from germline, CDR1 is SGHNT and CDR2 is YYREEE (reference sequence). This CDR3 has 15 residues. V gave up 4 bases and J gave up 5 bases; unmatched junction bases: 8. CDR3 in amino acids: CASSHSGSVTGELFF. Here the CDR3 DNA reads TGTGCCAGCAGCCATAGCGGGTCCGTTACCGGGGAGCTGTTTTTT.

The chain couples TRBV5-1 to TRBJ2-2; 7 nucleotides align to TRBD1. Losses at the gene ends were 4 bases for V and 6 bases for J; bases not matched to a gene: 9. CDR3 size: 15 residues. Germline values: CDR1 SGHRS, CDR2 YFSETQ. CDR3 protein: CASSGTGTAAGELFF. The CDR3 nucleotides read TGCGCCAGCAGCGGAACCGGGACAGCTGCCGGGGAGCTGTTTTTT. The full variable domain, with the rest looked up from reference TRBV5-1 and TRBJ2-2, is KAGVTQTPRYLIKTRGQQVTLSCSPISGHRSVSWYQQTPGQGLQFLFEYFSETQRNKGNFPGRFSGRQFSNSRSEMNVSTLELGDSALYLCASSGTGTAAGELFFGEGSRLTVL.

This clone was found once. Within the sample, other DNA sequences also encode this same CDR3. This sequence joins TRBV7-3 and TRBJ2-5; 13 nucleotides line up with TRBD2. The junction had 0 bases not matched to a gene; V was cut back by 3 bases and J by 5 bases. The length of the CDR3 is 14 residues. CDR1 is SGHTA, CDR2 FQGTGA, per germline. Written as DNA, the CDR3 is TGTGCCAGCAGCTTGGGACTAGCGGGGGAGACCCAGTACTTC. It is translated as CASSLGLAGETQYF.

This clone was observed a few times. The J gene is TRBJ1-2, the V gene TRBV2; the D is unclear. The germline V gene encodes CDR1 SNHLY and CDR2 FYNNEI. This CDR3 spans 12 amino acids. Trimming shortened V by 4 bases and J by 6 bases, and 9 bases separated the two germline ends. The CDR3: CASSVGGHGYTF. The CDR3 DNA reads as TGTGCCAGCAGTGTCGGAGGGCATGGCTACACCTTC.

The chain has TRBV4-2 and TRBJ1-6; 10 bases agree with TRBD1. This CDR3 has 15 residues. V was clipped by 0 bases and J by 7 bases; unmatched bases: 0. Germline CDR1 LGHNA, CDR2 YNFKEQ. CDR3 nucleotide sequence: TGTGCCAGCAGCCAAGAGGACAGGGGGAATTCACCCCTCCACTTT. Translating it yields CASSQEDRGNSPLHF.

The chain employs TRBV21-1 and TRBJ2-7; TRBD2, the table's D call, was not compared with the DNA. TRBV21-1 counts as a pseudogene. The CDR3 runs to 15 residues. The CDR3 nucleotides read TGTGCCAGCAGCAGGAGGACTAGCGGCACCAACGAGCAGTACTTC. This translates into CASSRRTSGTNEQYF.

The rearrangement links TRBV6-1 to TRBJ2-3; 13 positions match TRBD2. Germline lookup yields CDR1 MNHNS and CDR2 SASEGT. This CDR3 is 15 amino acids long. J lost 2 bases, V lost 8 bases, and 4 bases had no gene match. CDR3 in amino acids: CASGGLAGFTDTQYF. DNA of the CDR3: TGTGCCAGCGGGGGACTAGCGGGGTTCACAGATACGCAGTATTTT.

The rearrangement uses TRBV9 and TRBJ1-1, with D possibly being TRBD1 (5 bases). This CDR3 spans 15 amino acids. The germline gives CDR1 SGDLS, CDR2 YYNGEE. Between the trimmed V and J ends, which lost 1 base and 4 bases, there was a span of 14 bases. CDR3 sequence reads: CASSVSPGRGTEAFF. CDR3 coding DNA: TGTGCCAGCAGCGTAAGCCCGGGGCGGGGCACTGAAGCTTTCTTT. The variable domain in full, with the rest retrieved from reference TRBV9 and TRBJ1-1, is DSGVTQTPKHLITATGQRVTLRCSPRSGDLSVYWYQQSLDQGLQFLIQYYNGEERAKGNILERFSAQQFPDLHSELNLSSLELGDSALYFCASSVSPGRGTEAFFGQGTRLTVV.

The rearrangement links TRBV9 to TRBJ2-1, with unresolved D. The CDR3 is made up of 15 amino acids. With 0 bases removed from V and 5 bases from J, the gap between germline ends came to 12 bases. Germline V CDR1 and CDR2: SGDLS, YYNGEE. This CDR3 is CASSVVPAVNNEQFF. DNA for the CDR3: TGTGCCAGCAGCGTAGTTCCCGCGGTGAACAATGAGCAGTTCTTC. The full variable domain, in which reference TRBV9 and TRBJ2-1 provide the parts outside the CDR3, is DSGVTQTPKHLITATGQRVTLRCSPRSGDLSVYWYQQSLDQGLQFLIQYYNGEERAKGNILERFSAQQFPDLHSELNLSSLELGDSALYFCASSVVPAVNNEQFFGPGTRLTVL.

The chain carries TRBV9 and TRBJ2-3, with 9 bases fitting TRBD2. V lost 2 bases and J lost 6; bases outside the gene matches: 7. In germline, CDR1 is SGDLS, CDR2 YYNGEE. The CDR3 sequence is 15 residues long. The CDR3 loop reads CASSVRLAARDTQYF. The CDR3 coding sequence is TGTGCCAGCAGCGTCCGACTAGCGGCCAGGGATACGCAGTATTTT.